The clone carrying this TCR beta chain was seen only a few times. Its antigen is not known. Measured with immunoSEQ multiplex PCR; TCRdb has only the in-frame clones, and not every one. The sample holds under 150,000 clones; 84% are singletons and the top ten take more than 2.5%. The data derive from a study of identifying expanded T cells in peripheral blood. The study's findings and limits: Roughly 1.1 clones differed between technical replicates, versus around 15 and 18 over time.

This sequence originates from a person aged 18-69 years in good health. The sample was blood.

In DNA, the CDR3 is TGTGCCAGTAATCCGACAGTGGGTAACTATGGCTACACCTTC. Protein product: CASNPTVGNYGYTF. V is TRBV19 and J is TRBJ1-2; TRBD1 is a possible D gene (5 bases). Trimming removed 7 bases at V and 1 base at J, with 13 bases between. Germline V lookup: CDR1 LNHDA, CDR2 SQIVND (reference sequence). The CDR3 sequence is 14 residues long. The variable domain in full, with the rest retrieved from reference TRBV19 and TRBJ1-2, is DGGITQSPKYLFRKEGQNVTLSCEQNLNHDAMYWYRQDPGQGLRLIYYSQIVNDFQKGDIAEGYSVSREKKESFPLTVTSAQKNPTAFYLCASNPTVGNYGYTFGSGTRLTVV.